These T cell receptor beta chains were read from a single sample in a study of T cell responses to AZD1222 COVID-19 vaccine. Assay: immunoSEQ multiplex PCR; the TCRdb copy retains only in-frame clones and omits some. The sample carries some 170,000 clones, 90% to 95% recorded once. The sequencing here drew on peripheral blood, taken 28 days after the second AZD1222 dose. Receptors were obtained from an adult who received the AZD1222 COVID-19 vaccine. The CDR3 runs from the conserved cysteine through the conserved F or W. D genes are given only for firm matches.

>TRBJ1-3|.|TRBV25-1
TGTGCCAGCGGGGGCAGGGACTCTGGAAACACCATATATTTT
CASGGRDSGNTIYF
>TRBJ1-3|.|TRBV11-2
TGTGCCAGCAGCCGAGTGGGGGGTCTCTTTGGAAACACCATATATTTT
CASSRVGGLFGNTIYF
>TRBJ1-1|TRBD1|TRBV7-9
TGTGCCACCGCGACAGGGGGTAGTCCCACTGAAGCTTTCTTT
CATATGGSPTEAFF
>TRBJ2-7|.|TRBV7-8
TGTGCCAGCAGCTCACGGACAGTTTACGAGCAGTACTTC
CASSSRTVYEQYF
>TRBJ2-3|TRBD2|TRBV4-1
TGCGCCAGCAGCCAAGAACCCAGCGGGAGTAGAGGCGATACGCAGTATTTT
CASSQEPSGSRGDTQYF
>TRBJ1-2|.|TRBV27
TGTGCCAGCAGTTTCTCCCCCCCCGGGGTGCATGGCTACACCTTC
CASSFSPPGVHGYTF
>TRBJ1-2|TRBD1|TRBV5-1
TGCGCCAGCAGCTCGGGACAGAACTATGGCTACACCTTC
CASSSGQNYGYTF
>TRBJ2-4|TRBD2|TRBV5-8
TGTGCCAGCAGCCCATGGCTAGCGGGAGTCAACATTCAGTACTTC
CASSPWLAGVNIQYF
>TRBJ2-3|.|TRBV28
TGTGCCAGCAATCGAGGTACGATCACAGATACGCAGTATTTT
CASNRGTITDTQYF
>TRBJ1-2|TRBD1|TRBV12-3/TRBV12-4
TGTGCCAGCAGTTTGGACAGGAACTATGGCTACACCTTC
CASSLDRNYGYTF
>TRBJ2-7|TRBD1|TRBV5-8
TGTGCCAGCAGCGTGTCCCGACAGGGGGCCAGGAGGGAGCAGTACTTC
CASSVSRQGARREQYF
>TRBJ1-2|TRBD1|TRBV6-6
TGTGCCAGCAGTCCTAGAACAGGGGGCTATGGCTACACCTTC
CASSPRTGGYGYTF
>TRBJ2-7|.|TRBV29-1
TGCAGCGTTGTGACCTCATTGGGCGAGCAGTACTTC
CSVVTSLGEQYF
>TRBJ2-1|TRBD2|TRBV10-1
TGCGCCAGCAGGGCGGGACTAGCGGGAGCAGAAGAGCAGTTCTTC
CASRAGLAGAEEQFF
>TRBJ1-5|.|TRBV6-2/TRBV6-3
TGTGCCAGCAGTGCAGGTCCCTCCAATCAGCCCCAGCATTTT
CASSAGPSNQPQHF
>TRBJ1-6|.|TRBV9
TGTGCCAGCAGCCCCAGCAGCTCCTATAATTCACCCCTCCACTTT
CASSPSSSYNSPLHF